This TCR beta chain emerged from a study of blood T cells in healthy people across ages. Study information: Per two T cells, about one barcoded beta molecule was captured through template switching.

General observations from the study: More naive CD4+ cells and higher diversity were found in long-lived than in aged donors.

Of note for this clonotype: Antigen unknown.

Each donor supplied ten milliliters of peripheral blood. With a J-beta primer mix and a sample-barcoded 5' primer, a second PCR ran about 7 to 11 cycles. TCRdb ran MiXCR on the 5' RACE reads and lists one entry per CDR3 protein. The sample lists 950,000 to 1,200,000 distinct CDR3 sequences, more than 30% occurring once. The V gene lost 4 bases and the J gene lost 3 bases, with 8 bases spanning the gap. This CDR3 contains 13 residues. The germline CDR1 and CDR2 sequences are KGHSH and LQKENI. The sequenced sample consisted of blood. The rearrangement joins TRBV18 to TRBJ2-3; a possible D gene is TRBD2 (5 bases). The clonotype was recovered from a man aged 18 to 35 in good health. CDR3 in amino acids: CASSQTRTDTQYF. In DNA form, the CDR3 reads TGTGCCAGCTCACAAACTAGAACAGATACGCAGTATTTT.